The source of this T cell receptor (beta chain) is a study of blood T cell repertoires in COVID-19 (dated by TCRdb to about 2020). Study-level background: The collaborator samples originated in the United States, Italy and Spain and spanned the acute and convalescent phases of COVID-19. The material from the prospective study consisted of cDNA or gDNA derived from T cells, B-cell-depleted T cells, or PBMCs. Subjects who had been exposed to COVID-19, were actively infected with it, or had recovered from it provided the deeply sampled blood TCRbeta repertoires that made up the dataset. The repertoires were released in a freely available public database meant as a resource for research on the immune response to SARS-CoV-2. Samples came from the ongoing ImmuneRACE study (first 160 participants) plus 1,254 subjects from 6 global collaborators. A de-identified subject ID, COVID-19 status, age in years and sex were almost always included in the sample metadata. Where HLA class I and class II types were available, the types were taken from metadata supplied by the sample provider, not from assay-based typing.

From the germline V gene, CDR1 is ENHRY and CDR2 is SYGVKD. V loses 11 bases of germline sequence and J loses 0 bases, and the interval between the two ends is 11 bases. The CDR3 spans 12 residues, from the cysteine through the phenylalanine. Only the CDR3 portion is preserved as DNA: 36 bases, with reading frame beginning at the first base. Only one count was recorded for this clone. Its antigen has not been determined. No quality values exist for individual bases; no much larger clone is one base distant. Overall study outcomes, separate from this receptor: Clinical and demographic metadata were provided uncurated, with the amount varying by source and participant.

Whole blood was collected in K2EDTA tubes by collaborating institutions according to the institutions' own protocols. For TCRbeta analysis, collaborator samples were shipped as frozen whole blood, as isolated PBMCs, or as DNA extracted from either sample type. TCRbeta CDR3 regions were amplified from genomic DNA by means of the immunoSEQ Assay, a bias-controlled multiplex PCR. In the paper's pipeline: The number of nucleated cells in each sample was estimated from the amplification of reference gene primers within the assay. To quantify the absolute abundance of each unique TCRbeta CDR3 rearrangement, sequence reads were collapsed and filtered. For each sample, productive Simpson clonality was calculated as the square root of Simpson's diversity index across productive rearrangements. What TCRdb holds here is the immuneACCESS table cut down to in-frame rearrangements. Part of the clones is not present; checked against another copy, under half of the missing clones reflect an unresolved V gene, and the others are unexplained. V, J and clone size reflect that table, while D and trimming were determined from the DNA. The sample contains 95,000 to 120,000 clones, about 83% of them found a single time. 4% to 5% of the sample is taken by the ten largest.

Sequencing was done on a sample of peripheral blood. The receptor was derived from a woman between 70 and 85 years old with acute or convalescent COVID-19. The chain uses TRBV10-3 and TRBJ2-7; the D region possibly corresponds to TRBD2 (6 bases align). The DNA reads TGTGCCTCGGGGGACTTCTCCTACGAGCAGTACTTC. This codes for CASGDFSYEQYF.